Detailed here is one T cell receptor beta chain. The sample is drawn from a study of shared clonotypes between healthy human individuals. Some clones are missing from TCRdb's copy, which holds only in-frame ones; the method was immunoSEQ multiplex PCR. The table has approximately 2.4 million clones, around 95% seen once. Losses at the gene ends were 0 bases for V and 5 bases for J; bases not matched to a gene: 6. CDR1 is SGHRS, CDR2 YFSETQ, per germline. This CDR3 is built from 16 residues. The clonotype was recovered from a man younger than 30 in good health. The sequenced sample consisted of naive CD4+ T cells sorted from blood. Subset: CD45RA+ positively selected. J is TRBJ2-5 and V is TRBV5-1; 11 bases map to TRBD1. The CDR3 loop is CASSLARTGGWETQYF. The DNA for the CDR3 is TGCGCCAGCAGCTTGGCCAGGACAGGGGGCTGGGAGACCCAGTACTTC.